This T cell receptor beta chain is drawn from a study of T-cell memory formation after mild COVID-19. Study in general: For the most part, TCR clusters were specific to one donor. Study results and caveats: Those CD4+ clones that contracted were mainly in CM and EM (CD8+ ones in EMRA).

cDNA libraries for TCR alpha and TCR beta, carrying sample barcodes and UMIs, came from 5'RACE with constant-segment primers. Using its own MiXCR run on the 5' RACE reads, TCRdb lists one record per CDR3 protein. The data show roughly 450,000 distinct CDR3 sequences, 15% to 20% seen once. Notes on this clonotype: As yet, its antigen is unknown.

The source of this sequence is an adult woman who had mild COVID-19 (a few samples of this study predate the infection). Cell type and time point are not known. The source material was PBMCs or a T cell subset sorted from them (not recorded which).

DNA for the CDR3: TGTGCCAGTAGTCTTTTGGGGGGATCTCATCAGCCCCAGCATTTT. Translation gives CASSLLGGSHQPQHF. The chain combines TRBV19 with TRBJ1-5; maybe TRBD1 (5 bases). The CDR3 totals 15 residues. V gave up 5 bases and J gave up 5 bases, with 16 bases separating them. Germline lookup yields CDR1 LNHDA and CDR2 SQIVND (reference sequence).